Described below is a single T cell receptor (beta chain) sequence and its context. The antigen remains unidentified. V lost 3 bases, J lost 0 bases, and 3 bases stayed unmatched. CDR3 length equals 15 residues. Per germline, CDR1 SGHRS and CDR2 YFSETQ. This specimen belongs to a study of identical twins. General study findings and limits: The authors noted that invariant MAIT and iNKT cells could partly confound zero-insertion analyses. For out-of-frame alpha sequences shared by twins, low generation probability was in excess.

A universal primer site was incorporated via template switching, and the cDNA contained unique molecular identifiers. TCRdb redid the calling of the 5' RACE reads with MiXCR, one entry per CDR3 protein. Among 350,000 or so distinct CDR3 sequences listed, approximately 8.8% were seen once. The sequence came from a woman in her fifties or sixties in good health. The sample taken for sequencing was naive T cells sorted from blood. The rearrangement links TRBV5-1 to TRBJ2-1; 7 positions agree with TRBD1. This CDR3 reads CASSYRDSSYNEQFF. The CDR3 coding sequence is TGCGCCAGCAGCTACCGGGACAGCTCCTACAATGAGCAGTTCTTC.